These 25 T cell receptor beta chains originate from one sample sequenced in a study of long-term antiretroviral therapy in people with HIV. immunoSEQ v3.0 was run at survey level. The table came from immunoSEQ multiplex PCR; TCRdb's copy has only in-frame clones and leaves some out. The sample yields 15,000 to 20,000 clones, about 88% seen once. The specimen comprised unsorted PBMCs, sampled 0.1 years after starting antiretroviral therapy. Every receptor here comes from a young man with HIV.

This chain links TRBV13 with TRBJ2-7; D gene uncertain. Germline V CDR1 and CDR2: PRHDT, FYEKMQ (reference sequence). This CDR3 comprises 12 residues. The V end lost 1 base, the J end lost 3 bases, and 4 bases lay between the germline ends. The CDR3 DNA is TGTGCCAGCAGCTTAGACCGCTACGAGCAGTACTTC. This codes for CASSLDRYEQYF. The full variable domain, with the rest looked up from reference TRBV13 and TRBJ2-7, is AAGVIQSPRHLIKEKRETATLKCYPIPRHDTVYWYQQGPGQDPQFLISFYEKMQSDKGSIPDRFSAQQFSDYHSELNMSSLELGDSALYFCASSLDRYEQYFGPGTRLTVT.

This clone was found once. This CDR3 is CASGPGRLGAFF. The CDR3 DNA is TGTGCTAGTGGTCCGGGCAGATTGGGAGCTTTCTTT. V is TRBV12-5 and J is TRBJ1-1; the D is unclear. Germline V lookup: CDR1 LGHNT, CDR2 FRNRAP. The CDR3 covers 12 residues. V lost 5 bases and J lost 10, with 14 bases in between.

V and J are TRBV2 and TRBJ2-5, with D possibly matching TRBD1 (6 bases). Germline-derived CDR1 and CDR2 are SNHLY and FYNNEI. The CDR3 runs to 12 residues. Trimming removed 6 bases from V and 5 bases from J, with 10 bases in between. CDR3 amino acids: CASRERGETQYF. Written as DNA, the CDR3 is TGTGCCAGCAGAGAAAGGGGGGAGACCCAGTACTTC.

The rearrangement uses TRBV7-8 and TRBJ2-1; D is perhaps TRBD2 (5 bases). The CDR3 has 16 residues. CDR1 is SGHVS and CDR2 is FQNEAQ in the germline V gene. The germline V and J ends were trimmed by 5 bases and 8 bases, with 22 bases remaining between them. The CDR3 DNA sequence: TGTGCCAGCAGCCCCGCCGGGCCTCTAGCCATCCATGAGCAGTTCTTC. This codes for CASSPAGPLAIHEQFF.

The genes are TRBV15 and TRBJ1-1; no clear D gene. The CDR3 totals 16 residues. Germline V CDR1 and CDR2: LNHNV, YYDKDF (reference sequence). The V end lost 1 base, the J end lost 1 base, and 13 bases lay between the germline ends. CDR3 sequence (DNA): TGTGCCACCAGCAGAGGGTCAGGAAGACCGAACACTGAAGCTTTCTTT. Protein sequence: CATSRGSGRPNTEAFF.

The gene calls are TRBV29-1 and TRBJ1-1; D unclear. This CDR3 region has 13 residues. In germline, CDR1 is SQVTM, CDR2 ANQGSEA. The ends were cut back, 2 bases at V and 4 bases at J, with 11 bases in the middle. DNA of the CDR3: TGCAGCGTTGAAAGGGTCGTCGCCACTGAAGCTTTCTTT. It yields the protein CSVERVVATEAFF. Based on the CDR3 plus reference TRBV29-1 and TRBJ1-1, the full variable domain is SAVISQKPSRDICQRGTSLTIQCQVDSQVTMMFWYRQQPGQSLTLIATANQGSEATYESGFVIDKFPISRPNLTFSTLTVSNMSPEDSSIYLCSVERVVATEAFFGQGTRLTVV.

This rearrangement joins TRBV6-1 to TRBJ1-1; 7 bases map to TRBD1. CDR3 length: 13 amino acids. V lost 3 bases, J lost 5 bases, and 3 bases stayed unmatched. CDR1 and CDR2 from the germline V gene are MNHNS and SASEGT. CDR3 sequence reads: CASSDRGGTEAFF. Written as DNA, the CDR3 is TGTGCCAGCAGTGACAGGGGGGGGACTGAAGCTTTCTTT.

DNA of the CDR3: TGTGCCACCAGCAGCCACAGTCAAGAGACCCAGTACTTC. This gives the protein CATSSHSQETQYF. This chain links TRBV15 with TRBJ2-5, with D hard to call. Deletions cut 3 bases from V and 2 bases from J, with 7 bases between. The germline V gene encodes CDR1 LNHNV and CDR2 YYDKDF (reference sequence). This CDR3 contains 13 residues.

The gene calls are TRBV19 and TRBJ1-1; D call uncertain. Per germline, CDR1 LNHDA and CDR2 SQIVND (reference sequence). The V end was cut by 5 bases, the J end by 5 bases, with 12 bases between. The CDR3 totals 13 residues. DNA of the CDR3: TGTGCCAGTAGTGGGGAATCGGGGACTGAAGCTTTCTTT. Translating gives CASSGESGTEAFF.

The rearrangement uses TRBV2 and TRBJ1-5; D uncertain. Germline V gene sequence: CDR1 SNHLY, CDR2 FYNNEI. Trimming removed 8 bases at V and 2 bases at J, with 10 bases between. CDR3 size: 13 residues. The CDR3, as DNA: TGTGCCAGCGAGGGTTATGGCAATCAGCCCCAGCATTTT. It is translated as CASEGYGNQPQHF.

The genes are TRBV5-8 and TRBJ2-7; 7 positions match TRBD2. Per germline, CDR1 SGHTS and CDR2 YDEGEE. CDR3 length: 13 amino acids. With V trimmed by 7 bases and J by 3 bases, 7 bases remained unmatched. The CDR3 DNA is TGTGCCAGCGCATGGGGGGGACTCTACGAGCAGTACTTC. Protein product: CASAWGGLYEQYF.

The chain joins TRBV6-6 to TRBJ1-5; D not certain. V was cut by 0 bases and J by 2 bases, with 11 bases left in between. The V gene's germline CDR1 is MNHNY and CDR2 SVGAGI (reference sequence). This CDR3 is built from 16 residues. DNA for the CDR3: TGTGCCAGCAGTTACTCAACCGGGATGGGCAATCAGCCCCAGCATTTT. This codes for CASSYSTGMGNQPQHF.

This clone has only one observation. The chain is built from TRBV2 and TRBJ1-1, with a possible D match to TRBD1 (6 bases). Germline V lookup: CDR1 SNHLY, CDR2 FYNNEI. Trimming stripped 1 base from V and 1 base from J, with 13 bases between. The CDR3 is 16 amino acids. The CDR3 coding sequence is TGTGCCAGCAGTGAAGAGGGGGTAACGACGAACACTGAAGCTTTCTTT. Translating it yields CASSEEGVTTNTEAFF. Full variable domain (outside the CDR3, taken from reference TRBV2 and TRBJ1-1): EPEVTQTPSHQVTQMGQEVILRCVPISNHLYFYWYRQILGQKVEFLVSFYNNEISEKSEIFDDQFSVERPDGSNFTLKIRSTKLEDSAMYFCASSEEGVTTNTEAFFGQGTRLTVV.

The sample holds one count of this clone. This sequence joins TRBV15 and TRBJ2-6, with no clear D. CDR3 length: 16 amino acids. V lost 3 bases and J lost 0, with 9 bases in between. The germline CDR1 and CDR2 sequences are LNHNV and YYDKDF (reference sequence). The CDR3 sequence is CATSSGRVSGANVLTF. CDR3 DNA sequence: TGTGCCACCAGCAGTGGACGGGTCTCTGGGGCCAACGTCCTGACTTTC.

The V call is TRBV7-3, the J call TRBJ2-7; no firm D call. This CDR3 is 15 amino acids long. The V gene's germline CDR1 is SGHTA and CDR2 FQGTGA. V was shortened by 0 bases and J by 2 bases, with 11 bases between the two germline ends. The CDR3 DNA reads as TGTGCCAGCAGCTTAACAGGCACGATTACCTACGAGCAGTACTTC. It codes for CASSLTGTITYEQYF. Full variable domain (remainder filled in from reference TRBV7-3 and TRBJ2-7): GAGVSQTPSNKVTEKGKYVELRCDPISGHTALYWYRQSLGQGPEFLIYFQGTGAADDSGLPNDRFFAVRPEGSVSTLKIQRTERGDSAVYLCASSLTGTITYEQYFGPGTRLTVT.

CDR3 protein: CASSIDRPNTEAFF. Written as DNA, the CDR3 is TGCGCCAGCAGCATCGACAGGCCGAACACTGAAGCTTTCTTT. J is TRBJ1-1 and V is TRBV4-3; possibly TRBD1 for D (6 bases). The CDR3 loop spans 14 amino acids. Per germline, CDR1 LGHNA and CDR2 YSLEER. The V and J ends lost 5 bases and 1 base respectively, with 11 bases between them.

This clone is judged medium-sized. V usage is TRBV11-3 and J usage is TRBJ1-2; D is unclear. The germline gives CDR1 SGHNT, CDR2 YENEEA. This CDR3 is 14 amino acids long. V was shortened by 2 bases and J by 4 bases, with 11 bases between the two germline ends. CDR3: CASSLKRDSYGYTF. The DNA for the CDR3 is TGTGCCAGCAGCTTAAAGAGGGATAGCTATGGCTACACCTTC.

The J gene is TRBJ2-1, the V gene TRBV11-2, with TRBD2 matching 11 bases. Germline V lookup: CDR1 SGHAT, CDR2 FQNNGV. V was pared by 5 bases and J by 2 bases, with 5 bases of the junction left unmatched. The CDR3 has 16 amino acids. The CDR3 loop is CASSPRLAGPYNEQFF. The CDR3 DNA reads TGTGCCAGCAGCCCCCGACTAGCGGGACCCTACAATGAGCAGTTCTTC.

The chain is built from TRBV7-8 and TRBJ2-7; possible D gene TRBD1, 6 bases. The V gene lost 5 bases and the J gene lost 3 bases, with 11 bases spanning the gap. The V gene's germline CDR1 is SGHVS and CDR2 FQNEAQ. The CDR3 covers 13 residues. The CDR3: CASSPDSLYEQYF. CDR3 in DNA: TGTGCCAGCAGCCCGGACAGCCTCTACGAGCAGTACTTC.

The chain is built from TRBV7-2 and TRBJ1-5; 11 nucleotides align to TRBD1. There are 14 residues in the CDR3. Germline values: CDR1 SGHTA, CDR2 FQGNSA. V was pared by 5 bases and J by 5 bases, with 2 bases of the junction left unmatched. The chain's CDR3 is CASSLGQGDQPQHF. The CDR3 DNA sequence: TGTGCCAGCAGCCTGGGACAGGGGGATCAGCCCCAGCATTTT.

V usage is TRBV5-4 and J usage is TRBJ2-3; TRBD1 is a possible D gene (6 bases). The length of the CDR3 is 14 residues. Per the germline V gene, CDR1 is SGHNT and CDR2 is YYREEE (reference sequence). V lost 5 bases to trimming and J lost 1 base, with 11 bases between them. The DNA of the CDR3 is TGTGCCAGCAGGTCGGACAGAGGCACAGATACGCAGTATTTT. It codes for CASRSDRGTDTQYF. Together with reference TRBV5-4 and TRBJ2-3, the CDR3 gives the full variable domain: ETGVTQSPTHLIKTRGQQVTLRCSSQSGHNTVSWYQQALGQGPQFIFQYYREEENGRGNFPPRFSGLQFPNYSSELNVNALELDDSALYLCASRSDRGTDTQYFGPGTRLTVL.

The J gene is TRBJ1-6, the V gene TRBV6-5, with unresolved D. Germline V CDR1 and CDR2: MNHEY, SVGAGI. The length of the CDR3 is 15 residues. The V end was cut by 1 base, the J end by 5 bases, with 9 bases between. The CDR3 nucleotides read TGTGCCAGCAGTTACTTTACAGAGGATAATTCACCCCTCCACTTT. It is translated as CASSYFTEDNSPLHF.

The chain joins TRBV13 to TRBJ2-4; D call uncertain. V was pared by 4 bases and J by 5 bases, with 15 bases between. Germline CDR1 PRHDT, CDR2 FYEKMQ (reference sequence). The CDR3 is 15 amino acids. The CDR3 here is CASSSSVYRENIQYF. The DNA of the CDR3 is TGTGCCAGCAGCTCCTCTGTATATAGGGAAAACATTCAGTACTTC.

The chain combines TRBV9 with TRBJ2-2; D gene ambiguous. Germline-derived CDR1 and CDR2 are SGDLS and YYNGEE. The ends were cut back, 0 bases at V and 4 bases at J, with 4 bases in the middle. There are 13 residues in the CDR3. The CDR3: CASSVESTGELFF. In DNA form, the CDR3 reads TGTGCCAGCAGCGTAGAGAGCACCGGGGAGCTGTTTTTT.

The chain recombines TRBV5-1 with TRBJ2-1; TRBD2 agrees at 7 bases. J was trimmed by 7 bases and V by 3 bases; bases with no gene match: 10. Germline CDR1 reads SGHRS; CDR2 reads YFSETQ. The CDR3 consists of 15 residues. The CDR3 sequence: CASSSEIAGSNEQFF. The DNA of the CDR3 is TGCGCCAGCAGCTCCGAAATAGCGGGTTCAAATGAGCAGTTCTTC.